Included here is one TCR beta chain sequence, with context. The entry originates in a study of control samples from healthy donors and cancer patients. The germline V gene has CDR1 GTSNPN and CDR2 SVGIG (reference sequence). Trimming stripped 0 bases from V and 0 bases from J, with 9 bases between. The CDR3 is 14 residues long. Here immunoSEQ multiplex PCR was the method, and the copy in TCRdb shows in-frame clones only, minus some. The repertoire consists of tens of thousands of clones, with approximately 80% occurring once and the leading ten covering 10%. The chain joins TRBV30 to TRBJ2-7; D is unclear. The receptor comes from a man aged 65 to 79 in good health. The sample consisted of blood. CDR3 nucleotides: TGTGCCTGGAGTGTACCACAGCGCTCCTACGAGCAGTACTTC. Amino acid sequence: CAWSVPQRSYEQYF.